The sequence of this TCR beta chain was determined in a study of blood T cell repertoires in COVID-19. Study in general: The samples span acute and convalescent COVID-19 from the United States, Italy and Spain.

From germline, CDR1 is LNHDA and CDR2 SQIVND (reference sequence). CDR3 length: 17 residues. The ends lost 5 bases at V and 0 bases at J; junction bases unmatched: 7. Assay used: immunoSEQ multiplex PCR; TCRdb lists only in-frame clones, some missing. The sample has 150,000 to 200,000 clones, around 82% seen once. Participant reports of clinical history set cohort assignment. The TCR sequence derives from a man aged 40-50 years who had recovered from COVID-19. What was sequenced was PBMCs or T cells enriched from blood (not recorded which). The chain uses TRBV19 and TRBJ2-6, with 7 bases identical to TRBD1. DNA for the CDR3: TGTGCCAGTAGTCCGAGGGGGCAGAGCTCTGGGGCCAACGTCCTGACTTTC. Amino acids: CASSPRGQSSGANVLTF.